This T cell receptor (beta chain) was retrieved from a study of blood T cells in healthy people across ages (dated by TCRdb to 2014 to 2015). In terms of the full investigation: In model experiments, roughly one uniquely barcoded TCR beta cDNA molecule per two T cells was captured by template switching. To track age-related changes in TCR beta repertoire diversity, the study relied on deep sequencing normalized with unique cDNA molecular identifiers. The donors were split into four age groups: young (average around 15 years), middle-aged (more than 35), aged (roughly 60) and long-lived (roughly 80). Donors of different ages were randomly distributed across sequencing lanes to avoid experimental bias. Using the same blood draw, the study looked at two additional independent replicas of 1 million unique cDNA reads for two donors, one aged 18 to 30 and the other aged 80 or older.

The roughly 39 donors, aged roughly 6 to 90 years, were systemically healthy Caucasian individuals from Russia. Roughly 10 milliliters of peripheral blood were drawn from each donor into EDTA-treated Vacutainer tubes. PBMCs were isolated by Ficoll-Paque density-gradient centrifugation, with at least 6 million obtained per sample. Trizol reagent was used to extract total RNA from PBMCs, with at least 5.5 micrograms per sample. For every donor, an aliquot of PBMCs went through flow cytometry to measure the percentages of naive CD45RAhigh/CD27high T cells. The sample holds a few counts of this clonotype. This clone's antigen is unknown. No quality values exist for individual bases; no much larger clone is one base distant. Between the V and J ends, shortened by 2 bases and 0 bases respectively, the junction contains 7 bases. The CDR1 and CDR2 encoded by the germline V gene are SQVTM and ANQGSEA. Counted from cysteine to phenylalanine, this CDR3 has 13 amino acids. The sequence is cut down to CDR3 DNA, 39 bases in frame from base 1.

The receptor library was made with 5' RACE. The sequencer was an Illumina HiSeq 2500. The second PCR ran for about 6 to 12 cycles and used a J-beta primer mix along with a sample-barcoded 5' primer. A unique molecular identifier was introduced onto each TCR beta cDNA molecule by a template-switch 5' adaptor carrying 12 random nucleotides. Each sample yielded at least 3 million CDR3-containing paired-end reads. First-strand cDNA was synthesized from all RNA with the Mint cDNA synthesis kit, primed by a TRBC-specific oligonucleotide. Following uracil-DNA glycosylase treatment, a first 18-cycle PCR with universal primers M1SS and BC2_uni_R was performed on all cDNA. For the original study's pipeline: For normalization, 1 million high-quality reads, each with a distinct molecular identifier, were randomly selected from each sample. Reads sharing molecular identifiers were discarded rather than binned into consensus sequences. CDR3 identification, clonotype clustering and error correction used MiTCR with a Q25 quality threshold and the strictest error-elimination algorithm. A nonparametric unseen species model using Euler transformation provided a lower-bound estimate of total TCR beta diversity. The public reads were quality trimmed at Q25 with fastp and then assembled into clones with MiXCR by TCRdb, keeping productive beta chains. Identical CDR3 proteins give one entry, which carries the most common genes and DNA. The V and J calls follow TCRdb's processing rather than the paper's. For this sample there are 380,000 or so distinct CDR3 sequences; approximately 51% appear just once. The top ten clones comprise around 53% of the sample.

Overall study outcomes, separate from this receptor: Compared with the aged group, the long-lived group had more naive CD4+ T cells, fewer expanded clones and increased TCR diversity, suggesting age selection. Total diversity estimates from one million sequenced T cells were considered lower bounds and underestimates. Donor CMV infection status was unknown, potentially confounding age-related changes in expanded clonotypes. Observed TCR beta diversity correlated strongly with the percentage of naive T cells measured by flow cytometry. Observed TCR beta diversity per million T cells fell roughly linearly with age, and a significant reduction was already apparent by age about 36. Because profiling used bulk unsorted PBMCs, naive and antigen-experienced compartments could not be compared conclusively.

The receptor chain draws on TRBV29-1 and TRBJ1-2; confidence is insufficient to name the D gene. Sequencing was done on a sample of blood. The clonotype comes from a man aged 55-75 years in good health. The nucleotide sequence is TGCAGCGTTGAAACAGATTCTAACTATGGCTACACCTTC. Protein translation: CSVETDSNYGYTF.